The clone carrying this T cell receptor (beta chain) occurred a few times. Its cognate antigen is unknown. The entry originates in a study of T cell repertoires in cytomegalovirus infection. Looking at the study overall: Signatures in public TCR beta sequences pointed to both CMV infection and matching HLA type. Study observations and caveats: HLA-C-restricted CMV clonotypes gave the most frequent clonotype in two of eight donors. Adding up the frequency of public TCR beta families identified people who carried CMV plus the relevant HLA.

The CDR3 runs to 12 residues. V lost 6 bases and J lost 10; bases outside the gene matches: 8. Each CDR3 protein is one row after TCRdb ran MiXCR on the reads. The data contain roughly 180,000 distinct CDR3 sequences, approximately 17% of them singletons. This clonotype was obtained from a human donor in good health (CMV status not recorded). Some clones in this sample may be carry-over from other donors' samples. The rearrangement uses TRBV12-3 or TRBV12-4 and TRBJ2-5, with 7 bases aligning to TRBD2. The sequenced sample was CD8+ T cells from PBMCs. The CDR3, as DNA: TGTGCCAGCAGCCCGGGGGGAGGAAGCCAGTACTTC. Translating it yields CASSPGGGSQYF.